This entry concerns a single T cell receptor (beta chain). Antigen unknown. These data are taken from a study of T cell responses to AZD1222 COVID-19 vaccine. The study's findings and limits: Along spike, vaccine-associated CD4 TCRs were found throughout, with dominance at 160-218 and 743-854. The donor cohort was predominantly white British with a female majority, and clonal diversity may have been underestimated.

Method: immunoSEQ multiplex PCR; TCRdb's copy keeps in-frame clones and lacks some. The repertoire consists of 80,000 or so clones, with roughly nine tenths occurring once and the leading ten covering about 3.5%. The material was peripheral blood, obtained 28 days after the second AZD1222 dose. This TCR derives from an adult who received the AZD1222 COVID-19 vaccine.

CDR3 in amino acids: CASSLAGYLEAFF. The CDR3 DNA reads as TGTGCCAGCAGCTTAGCAGGATACCTGGAAGCTTTCTTT. This chain uses TRBV7-9 with TRBJ1-1, with D hard to call. This CDR3 is built from 13 residues. The germline V and J ends were trimmed by 0 bases and 8 bases, with 10 bases remaining between them. CDR1 is SEHNR and CDR2 is FQNEAQ in the germline V gene (reference sequence). Full variable domain (remainder filled in from reference TRBV7-9 and TRBJ1-1): DTGVSQNPRHKITKRGQNVTFRCDPISEHNRLYWYRQTLGQGPEFLTYFQNEAQLEKSRLLSDRFSAERPKGSFSTLEIQRTEQGDSAMYLCASSLAGYLEAFFGQGTRLTVV.